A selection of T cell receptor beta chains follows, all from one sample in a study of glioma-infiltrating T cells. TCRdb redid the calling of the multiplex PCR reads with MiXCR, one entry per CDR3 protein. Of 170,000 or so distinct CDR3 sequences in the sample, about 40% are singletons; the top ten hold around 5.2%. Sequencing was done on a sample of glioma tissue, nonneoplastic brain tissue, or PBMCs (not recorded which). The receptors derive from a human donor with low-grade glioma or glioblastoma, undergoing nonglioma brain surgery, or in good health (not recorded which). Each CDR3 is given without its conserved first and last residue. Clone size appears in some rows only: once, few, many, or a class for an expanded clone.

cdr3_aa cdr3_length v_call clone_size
SAGQRNTEAF 10 TRBV20-1 .
AITRGGSRGSGNTIY 15 TRBV10-3 .
ASSQLGLTEAF 11 TRBV14 few
SVTGSGRVGKDTQY 14 TRBV29-1 .
ASSFAAGNGYT 11 TRBV27 many
ASSQRPDTQY 10 TRBV4-3 few
ASSQDRTGPYNEQF 14 TRBV4-1 many
ASSLRQGTSNEQY 13 TRBV7-9 many
ATLRTAGKTIY 11 TRBV12-3/TRBV12-4 .
ASSYWGAVNQPQH 13 TRBV5-6 .
ASSSAGTSGEETQF 14 TRBV7-2 once
ASSLDRGLYNEKF 13 TRBV2 .
ASSFGEAEQF 10 TRBV5-5 few
ATSVEGHNTEAF 12 TRBV15 many
ASSQALGSKDTQY 13 TRBV4-1 .
ATSDSTRYNEQF 12 TRBV24-1 many
ASRIAGVAHEQY 12 TRBV28 many
ASSRTDTEAF 10 TRBV7-9 many
ASKRGWNTEAF 11 TRBV2 .
ASTPTHGTPREQY 13 TRBV19 .
ASSEHSGRTDTQY 13 TRBV4-1 .
SADPVRNQPQH 11 TRBV20-1 .
ASSRSSDGNTIY 12 TRBV12-3/TRBV12-4 few
ATSGTGDPGYEQF 13 TRBV24-1 many
SASPSDRVGYEQY 13 TRBV20-1 many
SPFLAGPYEQY 11 TRBV20-1 .
ASSLKLADTQETQY 14 TRBV12-3/TRBV12-4 many
ASNRGTTTDTQY 12 TRBV2 many
SAGSLTTGANVLT 13 TRBV20-1 many
ASSLGTSATQY 11 TRBV28 many
ASSLARYRTQY 11 TRBV7-2 once
ASSFSSSYEQY 11 TRBV7-9 few
ATGRRGTGELF 11 TRBV24-1 .
AWSVNGREGYT 11 TRBV30 .
ASSFQGLTETQY 12 TRBV12-3/TRBV12-4 .
ASSAGLITGELF 12 TRBV4-1 .
ASSLPRETQY 10 TRBV5-4 .
SAPWGVMNEQF 11 TRBV20-1 many
ASSRVAEGSYNERF 14 TRBV11-2 .
ASSEAGDGYEQY 12 TRBV6-1 many
ASSLYGGGETQY 12 TRBV7-2 many
ASRLAGPANEQF 12 TRBV5-1 few